Presented here are 28 T cell receptor beta chains from one specimen sequenced in a study of shared clonotypes between healthy human individuals. The repertoire was sequenced with immunoSEQ multiplex PCR; TCRdb's copy has only in-frame clones and lacks some. The table has 2 million to 2.5 million clones, about 92% seen once. The sample comprised naive CD4+ T cells from PBMCs. Subset: CD45RA+ positively selected. The receptors were gathered from a man between 18 and 35 years old in good health. Some clones in this sample may be carry-over from other donors' samples.

The gene calls are TRBV19 and TRBJ1-2; D is ambiguous. There are 12 residues in the CDR3. V was clipped by 4 bases and J by 8 bases, with 11 bases between them. Germline CDR1 is LNHDA and CDR2 is SQIVND (reference sequence). CDR3 residues: CASSTRHVGYTF. The CDR3 nucleotides read TGTGCCAGTAGTACCCGACATGTCGGCTACACCTTC.

CDR3 loop: CASSLVMGPSYDLSGNTIYF. The CDR3 bases are TGTGCCAGCAGCTTAGTTATGGGACCTTCTTACGACCTCTCTGGAAACACCATATATTTT. The chain carries TRBV7-6 and TRBJ1-3; D might be TRBD1 (5 bases). The CDR3 extends over 20 amino acids. V dropped 1 base and J dropped 0 bases, with 22 bases sitting between them. Germline loops: CDR1 SGHVS, CDR2 FNYEAQ.

Written as DNA, the CDR3 is TGTGCCAGCAGCTTAGGTACTAGCTGGAACAATGAGCAGTTCTTC. Translated: CASSLGTSWNNEQFF. J is TRBJ2-1 and V is TRBV11-2, with D possibly TRBD2 on 6 matching bases. CDR1 is SGHAT and CDR2 is FQNNGV in the germline V gene. With 1 base removed from V and 5 bases from J, the gap between germline ends came to 12 bases. CDR3 length equals 15 residues.

The V gene is TRBV6-6, the J gene TRBJ2-2; D call uncertain. The CDR3 is 12 residues long. V lost 5 bases and J 6 bases, leaving 7 bases between the germline ends. Germline V gene sequence: CDR1 MNHNY, CDR2 SVGAGI (reference sequence). The CDR3 sequence is CASSLHSGELFF. CDR3 coding DNA: TGTGCCAGCAGTCTCCATTCCGGGGAGCTGTTTTTT.

CDR3 loop: CASSLHSQETQYF. CDR3 nucleotide sequence: TGCGCCAGCAGCTTGCACAGTCAAGAGACCCAGTACTTC. The rearrangement links TRBV5-1 to TRBJ2-5; D not certain. This CDR3 region has 13 residues. Trimming shortened V by 1 base and J by 2 bases, and 6 bases separated the two germline ends. CDR1 and CDR2 (germline): SGHRS, YFSETQ.

The rearrangement links TRBV14 to TRBJ2-7, with TRBD1 matching 7 bases. CDR1 is SGHDN and CDR2 is FVKESK in the germline V gene. With 4 bases clipped from V and 2 bases from J, the junction kept 5 bases outside the gene matches. The CDR3 sequence is 14 residues long. The CDR3 region has the DNA TGTGCCAGCAGCCCTCGGGACAGCACCTACGAGCAGTACTTC. Its protein product is CASSPRDSTYEQYF.

The chain carries TRBV29-1 and TRBJ1-3; D not certain. The CDR3 runs 13 residues. Germline V gives CDR1 SQVTM, CDR2 ANQGSEA. V lost 6 bases to trimming and J lost 2 bases, with 11 bases between them. The CDR3 here is CSVTKSPGNTIYF. CDR3 sequence (DNA): TGCAGCGTAACAAAATCCCCTGGAAACACCATATATTTT.

This clone was seen a few times. The genes are TRBV10-3 and TRBJ1-1; 7 bases agree with TRBD1. Germline V gene sequence: CDR1 ENHRY, CDR2 SYGVKD. CDR3 length: 15 residues. With V trimmed by 3 bases and J by 0 bases, 4 bases remained unmatched. Written as DNA, the CDR3 is TGTGCCATCAGTGAAAGGACAGGAATGAACACTGAAGCTTTCTTT. As protein: CAISERTGMNTEAFF.

With respect to this clone: The junction does not match germline at one end; this may be a read error. This chain joins TRBV6-5 and TRBJ1-5; TRBD1 might be the D (6 bases). This CDR3 has 11 amino acids. CDR1 MNHEY and CDR2 SVGAGI come from the germline V gene. CDR3 nucleotides: TGTGCCAGCAGTTCCCAAAGGACAGCGCGCTTT. Protein: CASSSQRTARF.

CDR3 residues: CASGPTVATGELFF. In nucleotides, the CDR3 is TGCGCCAGCGGACCGACAGTTGCAACCGGGGAGCTGTTTTTT. The chain carries TRBV5-1 and TRBJ2-2; maybe TRBD1 (5 bases). The CDR3 has 14 residues. Germline V lookup: CDR1 SGHRS, CDR2 YFSETQ. V lost 7 bases and J 5 bases, leaving 15 bases between the germline ends.

CDR3 sequence: CASSMVRGRDYTQYF. The CDR3 DNA reads as TGTGCCAGCAGCATGGTACGCGGGAGGGATTATACGCAGTATTTT. The chain is built from TRBV11-2 and TRBJ2-3; 9 positions match TRBD2. V was clipped by 5 bases and J by 7 bases; unmatched bases: 10. The CDR3 length is 15 residues. CDR1 and CDR2 (germline): SGHAT, FQNNGV.

Here the CDR3 reads CASTDSHQPQHF. The CDR3 DNA reads as TGTGCCAGCACCGACAGTCATCAGCCCCAGCATTTT. The chain links TRBV28 to TRBJ1-5; a possible D gene is TRBD1 (5 bases). The CDR3 sequence is 12 residues long. Deletions cut 7 bases from V and 5 bases from J, with 9 bases between. The germline CDR1 and CDR2 sequences are MDHEN and SYDVKM.

This clone has only a few counts. V is TRBV29-1 and J is TRBJ1-1; D is uncertain. The CDR3 length is 15 residues. V was shortened by 0 bases and J by 0 bases, with 11 bases between the two germline ends. Germline CDR1 and CDR2: SQVTM and ANQGSEA. For the CDR3, the DNA is TGCAGCGTTGAAGATCTTGGGGTCATGAACACTGAAGCTTTCTTT. Translating it yields CSVEDLGVMNTEAFF.

V is TRBV28 and J is TRBJ1-5, with TRBD1 matching over 9 bases. The CDR3 is made up of 15 amino acids. Germline lookup yields CDR1 MDHEN and CDR2 SYDVKM. V shed 4 bases, J shed 6 bases, and the junction held 7 bases outside the gene matches. CDR3 residues: CASSSRQGVSQPQHF. CDR3 coding DNA: TGTGCCAGCAGTTCTCGACAGGGGGTGAGTCAGCCCCAGCATTTT.

The CDR3 nucleotides are TGTGCCAGCAGCTTAATGGCGGGGGCTATTAACACTGAAGCTTTCTTT. This encodes CASSLMAGAINTEAFF. This chain uses TRBV7-3 with TRBJ1-1, with D possibly being TRBD1 (6 bases). Germline V CDR1 and CDR2: SGHTA, FQGTGA. The CDR3 is 16 amino acids. V lost 1 base to trimming and J lost 2 bases, with 14 bases between them. The full variable domain, rest sourced from reference TRBV7-3 and TRBJ1-1, is GAGVSQTPSNKVTEKGKYVELRCDPISGHTALYWYRQSLGQGPEFLIYFQGTGAADDSGLPNDRFFAVRPEGSVSTLKIQRTERGDSAVYLCASSLMAGAINTEAFFGQGTRLTVV.

The rearrangement links TRBV5-6 to TRBJ1-2; D is uncertain. The CDR3 spans 16 residues. Per germline, CDR1 SGHDT and CDR2 YYEEEE. V lost 2 bases, J lost 2 bases, and 16 bases lay in between. This CDR3 is CASSFRRTTPNYGYTF. The CDR3 nucleotides read TGTGCCAGCAGCTTTAGACGGACGACCCCCAACTATGGCTACACCTTC.

The CDR3 loop is CASKDLIGKRTGELFF. The CDR3 coding sequence is TGTGCCAGCAAGGACCTTATTGGGAAGAGAACCGGGGAGCTGTTTTTT. The chain combines TRBV19 with TRBJ2-2; no reliable D call. Trimming left V 9 bases short and J 5 bases short, with 22 bases between. From germline, CDR1 is LNHDA and CDR2 SQIVND (reference sequence). This CDR3 is 16 amino acids long.

CDR3 loop: CASSARGYSGANVLTF. CDR3 nucleotide sequence: TGCGCCAGCAGCGCACGGGGGTACTCTGGGGCCAACGTCCTGACTTTC. This chain links TRBV4-3 with TRBJ2-6, with a tentative D call TRBD2 (6 bases). Per germline, CDR1 LGHNA and CDR2 YSLEER. Deletions cut 5 bases from V and 0 bases from J, with 11 bases between. The CDR3 has 16 amino acids.

The chain carries TRBV7-9 and TRBJ2-1; unclear D gene. CDR3 length: 17 amino acids. Germline V gene lookup returns CDR1 SEHNR and CDR2 FQNEAQ (reference sequence). The V end was cut by 1 base, the J end by 5 bases, with 18 bases between. CDR3 sequence: CASSLVLNYYRNNEQFF. The CDR3 DNA sequence: TGTGCCAGCAGCTTAGTCCTTAATTACTATAGAAACAATGAGCAGTTCTTC.

J is TRBJ2-3 and V is TRBV19; 10 nucleotides align to TRBD2. Looked up from germline, CDR1 is LNHDA and CDR2 is SQIVND (reference sequence). The V gene end was trimmed by 5 bases and the J gene end by 12 bases; junction bases not matched to a gene: 11. This CDR3 comprises 14 residues. CDR3 coding DNA: TGTGCCAGTAGTGCAGCGGGAGGGCCACTGGCTCAGTATTTT. This translates into CASSAAGGPLAQYF.

V gene TRBV7-6 combines with J gene TRBJ2-7; D is perhaps TRBD2 (6 bases). Deletions cut 5 bases from V and 5 bases from J, with 13 bases between. This CDR3 contains 13 residues. Per germline, CDR1 SGHVS and CDR2 FNYEAQ. CDR3 protein: CASSPNRRDEQYF. In DNA, the CDR3 is TGTGCCAGCAGCCCAAATCGGAGGGACGAGCAGTACTTC.

A word on this clone: Other DNA sequences in this sample translate to the same CDR3. This chain connects TRBV30 to TRBJ1-3, with 7 bases fitting TRBD1. Germline V gene lookup returns CDR1 GTSNPN and CDR2 SVGIG (reference sequence). With V trimmed by 1 base and J by 3 bases, 0 bases remained unmatched. The CDR3 totals 13 residues. CDR3 sequence: CAWSGDSGNTIYF. The CDR3 DNA follows: TGTGCCTGGAGTGGGGACAGTGGAAACACCATATATTTT.

The V call is TRBV5-1, the J call TRBJ2-1, with D tentatively TRBD1 or TRBD2 (5 bases each). The CDR3 loop spans 14 amino acids. With 4 bases removed from V and 7 bases from J, the gap between germline ends came to 15 bases. The germline V gene encodes CDR1 SGHRS and CDR2 YFSETQ. CDR3 sequence reads: CASSRGSSGNEQFF. CDR3 nucleotides: TGCGCCAGCAGCAGGGGCTCCTCGGGGAATGAGCAGTTCTTC.

This sequence joins TRBV4-1 and TRBJ2-6; 9 nucleotides agree with TRBD1. The CDR3 is made up of 22 amino acids. CDR1 is MGHRA and CDR2 is YSYEKL in the germline V gene. Trimming at V came to 2 bases and at J to 3 bases, leaving 20 bases not matched to a gene. CDR3 protein: CASSQPGQGLGITGVGANVLTF. DNA for the CDR3: TGCGCCAGCAGCCAACCGGGACAGGGATTGGGAATTACGGGGGTTGGGGCCAACGTCCTGACTTTC.

In DNA, the CDR3 is TGTGCCAGCAGTTTGGTGGGAAATTACGAGCAGTACTTC. Translation: CASSLVGNYEQYF. The chain joins TRBV28 to TRBJ2-7; no reliable D call. V was shortened by 3 bases and J by 4 bases, with 10 bases between the two germline ends. Germline-derived CDR1 and CDR2 are MDHEN and SYDVKM. The CDR3 runs to 13 residues.

The chain combines TRBV30 with TRBJ1-5; perhaps TRBD1 as D (5 bases). Deletions cut 3 bases from V and 6 bases from J, with 9 bases between. Germline values: CDR1 GTSNPN, CDR2 SVGIG (reference sequence). The CDR3 totals 12 residues. The DNA of the CDR3 is TGTGCCTGGAGCAGGGACGGTCAGCCCCAGCATTTT. It codes for CAWSRDGQPQHF.

The chain carries TRBV2 and TRBJ2-5; either TRBD1 or TRBD2 may supply D (5 bases each). CDR3 size: 15 residues. Germline loops: CDR1 SNHLY, CDR2 FYNNEI. V was cut by 6 bases and J by 0 bases, with 14 bases left in between. The CDR3: CASRAGTSYQETQYF. The CDR3 nucleotides are TGTGCCAGCAGGGCCGGGACCTCGTACCAAGAGACCCAGTACTTC.

V and J are TRBV30 and TRBJ1-5; TRBD1 matches at 8 bases. CDR3 length equals 14 residues. The germline gives CDR1 GTSNPN, CDR2 SVGIG (reference sequence). Unmatched junction bases numbered 5, after V lost 6 bases and J lost 1 base. The CDR3 DNA reads TGTGCCTGTGATACAGGGGGGAGCAATCAGCCCCAGCATTTT. Protein product: CACDTGGSNQPQHF.